The 27 T cell receptor beta chains presented below share a single source sample, sequenced in a study of cytomegalovirus exposure and HLA in healthy donors. Primers included in the PCR were 60 Vbeta and 13 Jbeta primers. Some clones are missing from TCRdb's copy, which holds only in-frame ones; the method was immunoSEQ multiplex PCR. The sample includes under 250,000 clones, roughly 84% seen only once; the top ten take approximately 0.71%. The sequenced sample consisted of PBMCs. These TCRs come from a boy aged 2-15 years in good health and CMV-seronegative.

This clone came up once. The rearrangement joins TRBV4-2 to TRBJ2-5; 9 bases are shared with TRBD1. The germline V gene encodes CDR1 LGHNA and CDR2 YNFKEQ. Losses at the gene ends were 2 bases for V and 5 bases for J; bases not matched to a gene: 3. This CDR3 has 14 residues. CDR3 sequence reads: CASSQLGQGETQYF. CDR3 sequence (DNA): TGTGCCAGCAGCCAACTCGGACAGGGGGAGACCCAGTACTTC.

DNA of the CDR3: TGTGCCAGCACCCCGGGACAGGTCCTCTATGGCTACACCTTC. Its protein is CASTPGQVLYGYTF. The chain carries TRBV6-5 and TRBJ1-2, with 8 bases matching TRBD1. V was clipped by 7 bases and J by 4 bases; unmatched bases: 8. The CDR3 length is 14 residues. The germline gives CDR1 MNHEY, CDR2 SVGAGI.

The chain has TRBV10-3 and TRBJ1-2, with a possible D match to TRBD1 (6 bases). The V and J ends lost 8 bases and 3 bases respectively, with 7 bases between them. This CDR3 has 11 amino acids. Germline V gives CDR1 ENHRY, CDR2 SYGVKD. CDR3 amino acids: CAIGQYYGYTF. CDR3 DNA: TGTGCCATCGGACAGTACTATGGCTACACCTTC.

The genes are TRBV10-3 and TRBJ2-6; 9 bases match TRBD1. With V trimmed by 0 bases and J by 4 bases, 4 bases remained unmatched. The CDR3 contains 17 residues. The germline V gene encodes CDR1 ENHRY and CDR2 SYGVKD. Here the CDR3 reads CAISESGQGRGANVLTF. The DNA of the CDR3 is TGTGCCATCAGTGAGTCGGGACAGGGTAGGGGGGCCAACGTCCTGACTTTC.

The gene calls are TRBV6-5 and TRBJ1-2; 9 bases line up with TRBD1. The CDR3 has 15 residues. In germline, CDR1 is MNHEY, CDR2 SVGAGI. V gave up 2 bases and J gave up 7 bases; unmatched junction bases: 8. Written as DNA, the CDR3 is TGTGCCAGCAGTTACACAGATGGGACAGGGTGTGGCTACACCTTC. Protein product: CASSYTDGTGCGYTF.

V usage is TRBV5-1 and J usage is TRBJ2-7, with D perhaps TRBD2 (5 bases). V dropped 4 bases and J dropped 1 base, with 12 bases sitting between them. The germline V gene encodes CDR1 SGHRS and CDR2 YFSETQ. The length of the CDR3 is 14 residues. The CDR3 here is CASSPGEWSYEQYF. In nucleotides, the CDR3 is TGCGCCAGCAGCCCTGGGGAGTGGTCCTACGAGCAGTACTTC.

This clone was recorded only once. V is TRBV9 and J is TRBJ2-3, with 7 nucleotides matching TRBD2. CDR3 length: 15 residues. The V and J ends lost 6 bases and 0 bases, in that order; junction bases with no gene match: 7. Germline CDR1 is SGDLS and CDR2 is YYNGEE. The CDR3 DNA sequence: TGTGCCAGCACCCGGCGGGGGAACAGCACAGATACGCAGTATTTT. It yields the protein CASTRRGNSTDTQYF.

This clone has a handful of counts. The CDR3 sequence: CAIRRDSQNTEAFF. Written as DNA, the CDR3 is TGTGCCATCAGACGGGACAGTCAGAACACTGAAGCTTTCTTT. The chain recombines TRBV10-3 with TRBJ1-1, with 7 positions matching TRBD1. Germline loops: CDR1 ENHRY, CDR2 SYGVKD. V trimming: 6 bases; J trimming: 1 base; junction bases outside the gene matches: 5. CDR3 length: 14 residues.

J is TRBJ2-5 and V is TRBV7-9; TRBD2 matches at 7 bases. The CDR3 consists of 16 residues. The J segment lost 4 bases and the V segment lost 4 bases, leaving 12 bases of the junction unmatched. Germline CDR1 reads SEHNR; CDR2 reads FQNEAQ (reference sequence). DNA of the CDR3: TGTGCCAGCAGCTCCCCTACTAGCGATAGGGGAGAGACCCAGTACTTC. It specifies CASSSPTSDRGETQYF. The complete variable domain, with remaining parts taken from reference TRBV7-9 and TRBJ2-5, reads DTGVSQNPRHKITKRGQNVTFRCDPISEHNRLYWYRQTLGQGPEFLTYFQNEAQLEKSRLLSDRFSAERPKGSFSTLEIQRTEQGDSAMYLCASSSPTSDRGETQYFGPGTRLLVL.

The V gene is TRBV10-3, the J gene TRBJ1-2, with TRBD1 matching 7 bases. In germline, CDR1 is ENHRY, CDR2 SYGVKD. There are 14 residues in the CDR3. The V gene end was trimmed by 6 bases and the J gene end by 6 bases; junction bases not matched to a gene: 10. This CDR3 is CAISQAGTAHGYTF. As DNA, the CDR3 is TGTGCCATCAGCCAGGCCGGGACAGCACATGGCTACACCTTC.

This chain uses TRBV27 with TRBJ1-5; TRBD1 might be the D (6 bases). This CDR3 is built from 17 residues. The germline gives CDR1 MNHEY, CDR2 SMNVEV (reference sequence). V was cut by 0 bases and J by 3 bases, with 15 bases left in between. CDR3 sequence reads: CASSLSEPGHLNQPQHF. The CDR3 DNA follows: TGTGCCAGCAGTTTATCGGAGCCGGGACACCTCAATCAGCCCCAGCATTTT.

This chain uses TRBV9 with TRBJ2-7, with TRBD1 identical over 11 bases. Germline CDR1 reads SGDLS; CDR2 reads YYNGEE. This CDR3 region has 14 residues. Unmatched junction bases numbered 6, after V lost 4 bases and J lost 6 bases. CDR3 in amino acids: CASSPGQGASEQYF. The CDR3, as DNA: TGTGCCAGCAGCCCCGGACAGGGGGCTTCCGAGCAGTACTTC. Full variable domain (rest looked up from reference TRBV9 and TRBJ2-7): DSGVTQTPKHLITATGQRVTLRCSPRSGDLSVYWYQQSLDQGLQFLIQYYNGEERAKGNILERFSAQQFPDLHSELNLSSLELGDSALYFCASSPGQGASEQYFGPGTRLTVT.

The chain recombines TRBV7-6 with TRBJ2-5; D may be TRBD2 (6 bases). Germline-derived CDR1 and CDR2 are SGHVS and FNYEAQ. V lost 5 bases and J 2 bases, leaving 12 bases between the germline ends. The CDR3 contains 14 residues. CDR3 loop: CASSKDYSQETQYF. As DNA, the CDR3 is TGTGCCAGCAGCAAGGACTACAGTCAAGAGACCCAGTACTTC.

The CDR3 protein is CASSESTGGAEAFF. CDR3 DNA: TGCGCCAGCAGTGAGTCGACCGGGGGAGCTGAAGCTTTCTTT. The V gene is TRBV10-1, the J gene TRBJ1-1; possibly TRBD1 for D (5 bases). Germline V lookup: CDR1 WNHNN, CDR2 SYGVQD (reference sequence). The CDR3 consists of 14 residues. The V end was cut by 0 bases, the J end by 6 bases, with 11 bases between.

Of note for this clone: One junction end disagrees with the germline gene, perhaps due to a read error. J is TRBJ2-2 and V is TRBV2, with D possibly TRBD1 on 6 matching bases. CDR3 size: 15 residues. Germline CDR1 reads SNHLY; CDR2 reads FYNNEI. The CDR3, as DNA: TGTGCCAGCACTGAACAGGGCCGTAACACCGGGGAGCTGTTTTTT. Protein product: CASTEQGRNTGELFF.

This chain connects TRBV27 to TRBJ1-3; no reliable D call. CDR1 and CDR2 from the germline V gene are MNHEY and SMNVEV (reference sequence). Trimming took 5 bases from V and 7 from J, leaving 15 bases between them. The CDR3 consists of 14 residues. The CDR3 is CASSARWGGNTIYF. The CDR3 coding sequence is TGTGCCAGCAGTGCTCGCTGGGGAGGGAACACCATATATTTT.

J is TRBJ2-5 and V is TRBV6-6; the match to TRBD2 covers 11 bases. V trimming: 6 bases; J trimming: 5 bases; junction bases outside the gene matches: 8. The length of the CDR3 is 15 residues. The germline CDR1 and CDR2 sequences are MNHNY and SVGAGI (reference sequence). CDR3 region: CASRRVAGGVETQYF. CDR3 DNA sequence: TGTGCCAGCAGAAGGGTAGCGGGAGGGGTGGAGACCCAGTACTTC.

The chain's CDR3 is CASRQGMNEQYF. CDR3 DNA: TGTGCCAGCAGACAGGGTATGAACGAGCAGTACTTC. J is TRBJ2-7 and V is TRBV7-9, with TRBD1 as a possible D gene (6 bases). CDR3 length equals 12 residues. The V end lost 6 bases, the J end lost 5 bases, and 11 bases lay between the germline ends. Germline V gene data show CDR1 as SEHNR and CDR2 as FQNEAQ (reference sequence).

This clone was observed a handful of times. This rearrangement joins TRBV2 to TRBJ1-2, with 7 nucleotides matching TRBD1. Germline trimming cut 7 bases from V and 3 bases from J; bases unmatched to any gene: 2. The length of the CDR3 is 12 residues. The germline V gene has CDR1 SNHLY and CDR2 FYNNEI. CDR3 DNA sequence: TGTGCCAGCACCAGGGGGGACTATGGCTACACCTTC. Translated, it gives CASTRGDYGYTF.

This chain links TRBV27 with TRBJ2-7; 7 positions agree with TRBD1. Germline CDR1 reads MNHEY; CDR2 reads SMNVEV (reference sequence). The ends lost 5 bases at V and 7 bases at J; junction bases unmatched: 14. The CDR3 has 15 amino acids. The CDR3 coding sequence is TGTGCCAGCAGTCTCGATGGACAGGATGGTCAAGAGCAGTACTTC. Translating gives CASSLDGQDGQEQYF.

The chain uses TRBV7-9 and TRBJ2-1; 14 bases match TRBD2. The length of the CDR3 is 15 residues. With V trimmed by 1 base and J by 10 bases, 3 bases remained unmatched. Germline lookup yields CDR1 SEHNR and CDR2 FQNEAQ (reference sequence). The CDR3 reads CASSLGGLAGGEQFF. CDR3 sequence (DNA): TGTGCCAGCAGCTTAGGTGGACTAGCGGGGGGCGAGCAGTTCTTC.

This clone was seen more than once but under ten times. The gene calls are TRBV6-1 and TRBJ1-2; 9 bases map to TRBD1. Trimming took 4 bases from V and 4 from J; bases not matched to a gene: 4. Germline assignment: CDR1 MNHNS and CDR2 SASEGT. The CDR3 contains 14 residues. This chain's CDR3 is CASSGGQGFYGYTF. Here the CDR3 DNA reads TGTGCCAGCAGTGGGGGACAGGGCTTCTATGGCTACACCTTC.

The DNA of the CDR3 is TGTGCCAGTAGTATATTTGCAGGAGGGGTTACGCAGCCCCAGCATTTT. It yields the protein CASSIFAGGVTQPQHF. The chain is built from TRBV19 and TRBJ1-5; D is perhaps TRBD1 (5 bases). This CDR3 region has 16 residues. Germline V CDR1 and CDR2: LNHDA, SQIVND (reference sequence). V was cut by 2 bases and J by 7 bases, with 18 bases left in between.

The chain couples TRBV19 to TRBJ2-5; a possible D gene is TRBD2 (5 bases). The V gene lost 0 bases and the J gene lost 3 bases, with 11 bases spanning the gap. There are 15 residues in the CDR3. CDR1 and CDR2 (germline): LNHDA, SQIVND (reference sequence). CDR3 coding DNA: TGTGCCAGTAGTATAGATCAAGGGAGAAAAGAGACCCAGTACTTC. Its translation is CASSIDQGRKETQYF.

The chain combines TRBV19 with TRBJ2-2; TRBD2 matches 8 bases. CDR1 is LNHDA and CDR2 is SQIVND in the germline V gene (reference sequence). V gave up 6 bases and J gave up 2 bases; unmatched junction bases: 5. The CDR3 runs 15 residues. The CDR3 loop is CASSPRGDNTGELFF. CDR3 nucleotide sequence: TGTGCCAGTAGCCCGCGGGGGGATAACACCGGGGAGCTGTTTTTT.

V gene TRBV27 combines with J gene TRBJ2-7, with D possibly being TRBD1 (5 bases). Trimming took 6 bases from V and 3 from J, leaving 12 bases between them. The CDR3 covers 13 residues. Germline lookup yields CDR1 MNHEY and CDR2 SMNVEV (reference sequence). CDR3 nucleotide sequence: TGTGCCAGCAGCTGCGCAGGGTGCTACGAGCAGTACTTC. Amino acid sequence: CASSCAGCYEQYF.

Notes on this clone: A read error may produce the germline difference seen at one junction end. The rearrangement links TRBV2 to TRBJ2-7; D perhaps matches TRBD2 (5 bases). Germline V lookup: CDR1 SNHLY, CDR2 FYNNEI. The CDR3 runs to 11 residues. The CDR3 sequence: CASRGSCEQYF. The CDR3 DNA reads as TGTGCCAGCCGAGGGTCCTGCGAGCAGTACTTC.